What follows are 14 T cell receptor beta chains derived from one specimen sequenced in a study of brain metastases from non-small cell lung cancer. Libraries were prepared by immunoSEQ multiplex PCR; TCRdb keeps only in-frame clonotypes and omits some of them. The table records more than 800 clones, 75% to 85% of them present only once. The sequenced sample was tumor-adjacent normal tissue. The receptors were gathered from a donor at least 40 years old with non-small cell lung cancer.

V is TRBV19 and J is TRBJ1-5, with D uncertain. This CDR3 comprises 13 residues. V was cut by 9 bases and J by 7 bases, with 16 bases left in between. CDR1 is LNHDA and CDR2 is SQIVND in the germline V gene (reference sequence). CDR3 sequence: CASVRRFGQPQHF. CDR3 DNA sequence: TGTGCCAGCGTTCGGAGGTTTGGCCAGCCCCAGCATTTT.

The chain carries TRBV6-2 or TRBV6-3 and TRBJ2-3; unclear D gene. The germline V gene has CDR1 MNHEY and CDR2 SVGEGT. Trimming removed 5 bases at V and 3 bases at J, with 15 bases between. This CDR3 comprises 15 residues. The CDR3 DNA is TGTGCCAGCAGTCCCAGTCGGGCTACTACAGATACGCAGTATTTT. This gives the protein CASSPSRATTDTQYF.

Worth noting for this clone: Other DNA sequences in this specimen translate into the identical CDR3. The CDR3 coding sequence is TGTGCCAGCAGCTCCACGAGCTCCTACAATGAGCAGTTCTTC. Translated: CASSSTSSYNEQFF. V and J are TRBV7-9 and TRBJ2-1; the D is unclear. Trimming took off 4 bases at V and 0 bases at J, with 7 bases between the two ends. CDR3 length: 14 amino acids. Germline loops: CDR1 SEHNR, CDR2 FQNEAQ (reference sequence).

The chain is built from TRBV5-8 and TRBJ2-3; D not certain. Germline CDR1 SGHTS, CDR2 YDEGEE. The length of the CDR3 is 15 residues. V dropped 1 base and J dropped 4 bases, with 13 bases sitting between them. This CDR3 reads CASSLRPRSADTQYF. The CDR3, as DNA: TGTGCCAGCAGCTTGAGACCCAGGTCGGCAGATACGCAGTATTTT.

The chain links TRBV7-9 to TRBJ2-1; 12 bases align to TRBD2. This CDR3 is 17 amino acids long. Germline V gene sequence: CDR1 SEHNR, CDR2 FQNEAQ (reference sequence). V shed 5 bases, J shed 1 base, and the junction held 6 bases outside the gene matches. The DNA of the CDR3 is TGTGCCAGCAGCCCAGGGACTAGCGGGTTTTCCTACAATGAGCAGTTCTTC. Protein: CASSPGTSGFSYNEQFF.

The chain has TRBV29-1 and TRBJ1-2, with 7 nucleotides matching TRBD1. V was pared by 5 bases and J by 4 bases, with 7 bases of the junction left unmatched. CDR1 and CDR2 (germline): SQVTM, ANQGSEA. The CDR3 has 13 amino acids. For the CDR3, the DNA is TGCAGCGTTCGGGGAGGGGACAGCTATGGCTACACCTTC. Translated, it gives CSVRGGDSYGYTF.

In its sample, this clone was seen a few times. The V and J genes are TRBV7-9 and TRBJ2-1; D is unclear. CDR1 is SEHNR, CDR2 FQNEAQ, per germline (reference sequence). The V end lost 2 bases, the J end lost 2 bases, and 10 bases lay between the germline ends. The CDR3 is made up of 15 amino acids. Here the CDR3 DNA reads TGTGCCAGCAGCTTAACACAAAGTACCTACAATGAGCAGTTCTTC. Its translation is CASSLTQSTYNEQFF.

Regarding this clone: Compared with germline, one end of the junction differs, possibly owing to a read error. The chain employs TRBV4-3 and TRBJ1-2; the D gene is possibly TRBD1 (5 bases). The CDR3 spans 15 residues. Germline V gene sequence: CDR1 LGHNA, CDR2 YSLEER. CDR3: CASSHNDGTNYGYIF. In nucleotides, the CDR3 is TGCGCCAGCAGCCACAACGACGGGACTAACTATGGCTACATCTTC.

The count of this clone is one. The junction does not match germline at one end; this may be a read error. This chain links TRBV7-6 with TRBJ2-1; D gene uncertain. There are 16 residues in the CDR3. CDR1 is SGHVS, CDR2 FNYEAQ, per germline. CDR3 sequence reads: CASSLVGSTINNKQFF. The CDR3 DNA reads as TGTGCCAGCAGCTTAGTAGGGTCGACCATTAACAATAAGCAGTTCTTC.

CDR3 residues: CASGWGWNEQFF. The DNA for the CDR3 is TGTGCCAGCGGTTGGGGGTGGAATGAGCAGTTCTTC. The J gene is TRBJ2-1, the V gene TRBV6-5, with D perhaps assigned TRBD1 or TRBD2 (5 bases each). V was trimmed by 8 bases and J by 7 bases, leaving 12 bases between them. The CDR3 has 12 residues. Germline CDR1 MNHEY, CDR2 SVGAGI.

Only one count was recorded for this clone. The CDR3: CASINQGSNQPQHF. DNA for the CDR3: TGTGCCAGCATTAATCAGGGGAGCAATCAGCCCCAGCATTTT. The chain employs TRBV6-6 and TRBJ1-5, with D tentatively TRBD1 (6 bases). The CDR3 is 14 amino acids. Germline CDR1 reads MNHNY; CDR2 reads SVGAGI (reference sequence). V shed 7 bases and J shed 1 base, with 11 bases lying between them.

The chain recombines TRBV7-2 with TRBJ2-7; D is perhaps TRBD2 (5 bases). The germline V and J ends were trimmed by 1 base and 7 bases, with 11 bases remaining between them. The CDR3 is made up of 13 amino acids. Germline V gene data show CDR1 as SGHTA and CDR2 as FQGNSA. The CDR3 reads CASSLVWSGEQYF. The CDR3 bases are TGTGCCAGCAGCTTAGTCTGGTCGGGGGAGCAGTACTTC.

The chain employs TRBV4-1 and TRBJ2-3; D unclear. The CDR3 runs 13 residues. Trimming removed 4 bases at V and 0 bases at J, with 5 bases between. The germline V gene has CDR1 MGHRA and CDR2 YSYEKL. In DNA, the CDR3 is TGCGCCAGCAGCCCTGAGAGCACAGATACGCAGTATTTT. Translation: CASSPESTDTQYF.

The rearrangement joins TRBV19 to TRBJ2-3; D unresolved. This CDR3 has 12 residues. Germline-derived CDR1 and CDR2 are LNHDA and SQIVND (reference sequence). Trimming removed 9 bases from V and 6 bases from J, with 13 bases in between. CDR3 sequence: CASGRTPDTQYF. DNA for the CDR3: TGTGCCAGCGGGCGGACCCCCGATACGCAGTATTTT. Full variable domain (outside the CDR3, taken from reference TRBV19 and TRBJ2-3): DGGITQSPKYLFRKEGQNVTLSCEQNLNHDAMYWYRQDPGQGLRLIYYSQIVNDFQKGDIAEGYSVSREKKESFPLTVTSAQKNPTAFYLCASGRTPDTQYFGPGTRLTVL.